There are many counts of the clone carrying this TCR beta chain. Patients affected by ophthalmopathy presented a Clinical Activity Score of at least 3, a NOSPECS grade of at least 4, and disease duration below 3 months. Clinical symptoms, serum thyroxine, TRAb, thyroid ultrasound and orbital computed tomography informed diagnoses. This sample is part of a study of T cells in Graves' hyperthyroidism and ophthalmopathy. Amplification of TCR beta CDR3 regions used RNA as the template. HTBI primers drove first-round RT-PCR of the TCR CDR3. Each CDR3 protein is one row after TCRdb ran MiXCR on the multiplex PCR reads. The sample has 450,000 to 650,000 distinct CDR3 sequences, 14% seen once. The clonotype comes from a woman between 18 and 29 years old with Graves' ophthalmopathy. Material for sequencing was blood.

CDR3 sequence (DNA): TGTGCCAGCAGCCACGCACAGGGGGCCAGTGGCTACACCTTC. Protein: CASSHAQGASGYTF. This rearrangement joins TRBV3-1 to TRBJ1-2; 9 bases fit TRBD1. The length of the CDR3 is 14 residues. Germline assignment: CDR1 LGHDT and CDR2 YNNKEL (reference sequence). Trimming took 3 bases from V and 7 from J; bases not matched to a gene: 6.